These T cell receptor beta chains were read from a single sample in a study of T-cell reconstitution after alpha-beta-depleted transplantation in children. TCRdb re-called the PCR reads with MiXCR, one entry per CDR3 protein. The profile covers a few hundred thousand distinct CDR3 sequences, with roughly 27% appearing a single time and approximately 39% taken by the ten largest. This specimen was PBMCs, taken before TCRalphabeta/CD19-depleted stem cell transplant. These receptors all stem from a boy in the first two years of life with Wiskott-Aldrich syndrome, due to receive a stem cell transplant. The CDR3 runs from the conserved cysteine through the conserved F or W. D genes are given only for firm matches. Clone size is stated in some rows and not others, as once, few, many or a class when expanded.

>TRBJ2-7|TRBV7-2|.|.
CASSLVGGQYEQYF
TGTGCCAGCAGCTTAGTCGGGGGGCAGTACGAGCAGTACTTC
>TRBJ2-3|TRBV3-1|few|TRBD2
CASSGSGFADTQYF
TGTGCCAGCAGCGGTAGCGGGTTCGCAGATACGCAGTATTTT
>TRBJ2-1|TRBV2|.|TRBD2
CASSEASGGHEQFF
TGTGCCAGCAGTGAGGCTAGCGGAGGCCATGAGCAGTTCTTC
>TRBJ2-7|TRBV20-1|once|.
CSARVPDRSSYEQYF
TGCAGTGCTAGAGTCCCCGACAGGAGCTCCTACGAGCAGTACTTC
>TRBJ2-5|TRBV5-5|.|TRBD2
CASSLGPRTSGQETQYF
TGTGCCAGCAGCTTGGGCCCCCGGACTAGCGGGCAAGAGACCCAGTACTTC
>TRBJ1-1|TRBV27|.|TRBD1
CASSTHRTGPWTEAFF
TGTGCCAGCAGTACCCATCGGACAGGCCCCTGGACTGAAGCTTTCTTT
>TRBJ2-3|TRBV20-1|.|.
CSARRPGLLSTDTQYF
TGCAGTGCTAGACGACCGGGACTTCTGAGCACAGATACGCAGTATTTT
>TRBJ1-1|TRBV5-1|.|.
CASSFRPYTEAFF
TGCGCCAGCAGCTTCCGGCCGTACACTGAAGCTTTCTTT
>TRBJ2-6|TRBV11-1|.|.
CASIGQSMIKSSGANVLTF
TGTGCCAGCATCGGTCAGTCCATGATTAAAAGCTCTGGGGCCAACGTCCTGACTTTC
>TRBJ2-1|TRBV14|.|TRBD2
CASSRRVAGVPYNEQFF
TGTGCCAGCAGCCGACGTGTAGCGGGAGTGCCGTACAATGAGCAGTTCTTC
>TRBJ2-2|TRBV11-1|few|TRBD2
CASSLGRLAGVGLANTGELFF
TGTGCCAGCAGCTTAGGGCGACTAGCGGGAGTAGGTTTAGCGAACACCGGGGAGCTGTTTTTT
>TRBJ2-7|TRBV15|.|.
CATSRDGLSYEQYF
TGTGCCACCAGCAGAGATGGGCTCTCCTACGAGCAGTACTTC
>TRBJ2-1|TRBV5-1|few|TRBD2
CASSLLLAASDEQFF
TGCGCCAGCAGCTTGCTTCTAGCGGCTAGCGATGAGCAGTTCTTC
>TRBJ2-1|TRBV10-3|few|.
CAISDGSRSYNEQFF
TGTGCCATCAGTGATGGAAGCCGCTCCTACAATGAGCAGTTCTTC
>TRBJ1-4|TRBV20-1|few|TRBD1
CSARGQGLTNEKLFF
TGCAGTGCGCGGGGACAGGGTTTAACTAATGAAAAACTGTTTTTT
>TRBJ2-7|TRBV13|.|.
CASSGSGGPGKQYF
TGTGCCAGCAGCGGTAGTGGCGGCCCTGGCAAGCAGTACTTC
>TRBJ2-1|TRBV5-1|few|.
CASSPVRGRANEQFF
TGCGCCAGCAGCCCCGTTAGGGGGAGGGCCAATGAGCAGTTCTTC
>TRBJ2-1|TRBV12-3/TRBV12-4|.|TRBD2
CASSHTSGTVHEQFF
TGTGCCAGCAGTCACACTAGCGGGACAGTGCATGAGCAGTTCTTC
>TRBJ2-5|TRBV24-1|once|.
CATSDPDKDQETQYF
TGTGCCACCAGTGACCCGGACAAGGACCAAGAGACCCAGTACTTC
>TRBJ2-7|TRBV5-1|.|TRBD2
CASSAGTSGAYEQYF
TGCGCCAGCAGCGCCGGGACTAGCGGGGCCTACGAGCAGTACTTC
>TRBJ2-1|TRBV6-5|.|.
CASSYQVGIGQLYNEQFF
TGTGCCAGCAGTTACCAGGTGGGAATCGGACAGTTATACAATGAGCAGTTCTTC
>TRBJ2-2|TRBV28|.|TRBD2
CASISSGGAGELFF
TGTGCCAGCATCTCCAGCGGGGGGGCCGGGGAGCTGTTTTTT
>TRBJ1-1|TRBV5-1|many|.
CASSLGRNTEAFF
TGTGCCAGCAGCTTAGGACGGAACACTGAAGCTTTCTTT
>TRBJ2-5|TRBV12-3/TRBV12-4|.|TRBD2
CASSLNSGSGQETQYF
TGTGCCAGCAGTCTCAATAGCGGGAGTGGCCAAGAGACCCAGTACTTC
>TRBJ2-4|TRBV15|few|.
CATSRGSSVGNIQYF
TGTGCCACCAGCAGAGGGTCCTCGGTGGGAAACATTCAGTACTTC
>TRBJ2-5|TRBV5-4|.|.
CASSPPQGFQETQYF
TGTGCCAGCAGCCCCCCGCAGGGATTCCAAGAGACCCAGTACTTC
>TRBJ2-7|TRBV4-2|few|TRBD2
CASSPALAGGNYEQYF
TGTGCCAGCAGCCCCGCTCTAGCGGGAGGAAACTACGAGCAGTACTTC
>TRBJ2-1|TRBV6-2/TRBV6-3|.|TRBD1
CASSSGQGPYNEQFF
TGTGCCAGCAGTTCGGGACAGGGTCCTTACAATGAGCAGTTCTTC
>TRBJ2-4|TRBV5-1|few|.
CASRWDVQNIQYF
TGCGCCAGCAGATGGGACGTTCAAAACATTCAGTACTTC
>TRBJ2-1|TRBV5-1|few|TRBD2
CASNDIVTGGEQFF
TGCGCCAGCAACGACATCGTGACGGGGGGAGAGCAGTTCTTC
>TRBJ2-5|TRBV7-9|few|TRBD1
CASSFDRGSAETQYF
TGTGCCAGCAGCTTCGACAGGGGATCGGCAGAGACCCAGTACTTC
>TRBJ1-1|TRBV20-1|.|.
CSARSPRMNTEAFF
TGCAGTGCTAGGTCCCCAAGGATGAACACTGAAGCTTTCTTT
>TRBJ2-3|TRBV6-1|.|.
CARSGRGDTDTQYF
TGTGCCAGGTCGGGCAGGGGGGACACAGATACGCAGTATTTT